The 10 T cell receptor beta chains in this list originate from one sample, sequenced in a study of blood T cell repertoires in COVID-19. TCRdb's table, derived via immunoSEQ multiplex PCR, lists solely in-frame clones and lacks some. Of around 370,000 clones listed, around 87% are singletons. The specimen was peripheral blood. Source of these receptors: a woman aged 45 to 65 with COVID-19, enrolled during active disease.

The CDR3 region has the DNA TGTGCCAGTAGTATGTCAACTAGCGGGCCCAGCACAGATACGCAGTATTTT. This gives the protein CASSMSTSGPSTDTQYF. The chain links TRBV19 to TRBJ2-3, with 9 bases fitting TRBD2. CDR1 is LNHDA, CDR2 SQIVND, per germline (reference sequence). CDR3 length: 17 residues. V was pared by 3 bases and J by 0 bases, with 7 bases of the junction left unmatched.

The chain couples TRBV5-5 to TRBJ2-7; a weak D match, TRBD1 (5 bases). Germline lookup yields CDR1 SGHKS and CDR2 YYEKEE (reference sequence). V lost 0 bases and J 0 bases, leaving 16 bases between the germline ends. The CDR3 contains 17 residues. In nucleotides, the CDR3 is TGTGCCAGCAGCTTGGTGCAGACAGTCTGGGACTCCTACGAGCAGTACTTC. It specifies CASSLVQTVWDSYEQYF.

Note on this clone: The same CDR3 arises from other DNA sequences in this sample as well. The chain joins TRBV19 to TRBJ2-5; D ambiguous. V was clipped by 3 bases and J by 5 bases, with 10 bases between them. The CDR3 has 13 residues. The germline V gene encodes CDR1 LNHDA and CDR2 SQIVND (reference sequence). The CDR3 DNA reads TGTGCCAGTAGTATTGATCCACGGGAGACCCAGTACTTC. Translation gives CASSIDPRETQYF. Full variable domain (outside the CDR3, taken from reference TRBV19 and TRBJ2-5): DGGITQSPKYLFRKEGQNVTLSCEQNLNHDAMYWYRQDPGQGLRLIYYSQIVNDFQKGDIAEGYSVSREKKESFPLTVTSAQKNPTAFYLCASSIDPRETQYFGPGTRLLVL.

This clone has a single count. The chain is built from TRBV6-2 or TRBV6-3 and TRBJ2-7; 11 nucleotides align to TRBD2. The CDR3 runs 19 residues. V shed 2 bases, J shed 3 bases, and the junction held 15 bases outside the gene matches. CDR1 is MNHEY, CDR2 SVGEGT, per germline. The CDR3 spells CASSYLGTSGEGELYEQYF. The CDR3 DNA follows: TGTGCCAGCAGTTACCTAGGGACTAGCGGAGAGGGGGAACTCTACGAGCAGTACTTC.

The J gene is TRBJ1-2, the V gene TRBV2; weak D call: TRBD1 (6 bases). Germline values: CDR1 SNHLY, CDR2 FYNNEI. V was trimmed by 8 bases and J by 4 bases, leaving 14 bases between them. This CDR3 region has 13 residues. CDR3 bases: TGTGCCAGCGCCCGGGACACTGGCTATGGCTACACCTTC. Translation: CASARDTGYGYTF.

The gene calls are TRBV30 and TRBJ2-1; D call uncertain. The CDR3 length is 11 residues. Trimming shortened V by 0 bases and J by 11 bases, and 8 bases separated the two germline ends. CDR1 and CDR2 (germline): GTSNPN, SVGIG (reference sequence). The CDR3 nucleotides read TGTGCCTGGAGTGTTGCCGAGCAGCAGTTCTTC. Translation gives CAWSVAEQQFF.

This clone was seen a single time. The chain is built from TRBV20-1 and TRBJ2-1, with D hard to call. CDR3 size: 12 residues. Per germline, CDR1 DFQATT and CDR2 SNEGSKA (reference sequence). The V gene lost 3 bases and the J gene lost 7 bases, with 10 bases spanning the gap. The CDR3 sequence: CSASLAVNEQFF. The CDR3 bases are TGCAGTGCTAGTCTTGCGGTTAATGAGCAGTTCTTC.

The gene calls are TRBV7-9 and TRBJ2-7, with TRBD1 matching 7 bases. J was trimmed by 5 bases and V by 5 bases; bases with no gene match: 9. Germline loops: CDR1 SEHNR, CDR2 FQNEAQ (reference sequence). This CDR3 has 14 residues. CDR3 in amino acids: CASSLRDSINEQYF. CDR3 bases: TGTGCCAGCAGCCTCCGGGACAGTATTAACGAGCAGTACTTC. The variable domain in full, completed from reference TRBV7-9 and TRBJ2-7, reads DTGVSQNPRHKITKRGQNVTFRCDPISEHNRLYWYRQTLGQGPEFLTYFQNEAQLEKSRLLSDRFSAERPKGSFSTLEIQRTEQGDSAMYLCASSLRDSINEQYFGPGTRLTVT.

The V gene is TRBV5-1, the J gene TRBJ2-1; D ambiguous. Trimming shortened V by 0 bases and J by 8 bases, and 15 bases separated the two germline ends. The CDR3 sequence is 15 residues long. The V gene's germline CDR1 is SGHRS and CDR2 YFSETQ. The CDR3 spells CASSLAVGPLDEQFF. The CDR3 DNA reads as TGCGCCAGCAGCTTGGCAGTGGGCCCTTTGGATGAGCAGTTCTTC.

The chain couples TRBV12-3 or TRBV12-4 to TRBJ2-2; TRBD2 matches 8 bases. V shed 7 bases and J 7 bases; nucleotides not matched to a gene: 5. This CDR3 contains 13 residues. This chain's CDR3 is CASNSGENGELFF. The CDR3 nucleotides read TGTGCCAGCAATAGCGGGGAAAACGGGGAGCTGTTTTTT.